The 7 T cell receptor beta chains listed next were all sequenced from one sample in a study of cytomegalovirus exposure and HLA in healthy donors. Researchers ran the PCR with 60 Vbeta and 13 Jbeta primers. Method: immunoSEQ multiplex PCR; TCRdb's copy keeps in-frame clones and lacks some. Here the sample spans 170,000 or so clones, 60% to 85% being singletons. Sample: PBMCs. These receptors came from a man in his forties in good health and CMV-seronegative.

The rearrangement uses TRBV29-1 and TRBJ1-1; TRBD1 matches 7 bases. The CDR3 has 13 residues. Germline V gene sequence: CDR1 SQVTM, CDR2 ANQGSEA. Trimming cost V 4 bases and J 4 bases; bases outside gene matches: 6. CDR3 DNA: TGCAGCGTTGGACAGGGACGGACCACTGAAGCTTTCTTT. As protein: CSVGQGRTTEAFF.

This clone was seen only a few times. This chain joins TRBV19 and TRBJ1-4, with a possible D match to TRBD1 (6 bases). The CDR3 length is 13 residues. The V and J ends lost 10 bases and 4 bases respectively, with 13 bases between them. The germline V gene has CDR1 LNHDA and CDR2 SQIVND (reference sequence). CDR3 sequence reads: CATHIGGNEKLFF. CDR3 DNA: TGTGCCACCCATATAGGGGGTAATGAAAAACTGTTTTTT.

The chain carries TRBV19 and TRBJ2-3, with D perhaps matching TRBD2 (5 bases). Looked up from germline, CDR1 is LNHDA and CDR2 is SQIVND (reference sequence). The CDR3 contains 16 residues. V lost 8 bases, J lost 1 base, and 19 bases lay in between. Here the CDR3 DNA reads TGTGCCAGTCGGCAGGATCGACTTAGCGGCACAGATACGCAGTATTTT. As protein: CASRQDRLSGTDTQYF.

The gene calls are TRBV29-1 and TRBJ1-2; 8 bases match TRBD1. Germline V gene data show CDR1 as SQVTM and CDR2 as ANQGSEA. This CDR3 is built from 12 residues. Germline trimming cut 7 bases from V and 4 bases from J; bases unmatched to any gene: 5. CDR3 protein: CSATDRVYGYTF. CDR3 coding DNA: TGCAGCGCCACGGACAGGGTCTATGGCTACACCTTC.

The CDR3 DNA reads TGCGCCAGCAGCGGCGACGGGGGGTACACCGGGGAGCTGTTTTTT. Its protein product is CASSGDGGYTGELFF. The V call is TRBV5-1, the J call TRBJ2-2, with 7 positions matching TRBD2. The CDR3 length is 15 residues. In germline, CDR1 is SGHRS, CDR2 YFSETQ. Trimming cost V 4 bases and J 3 bases; bases outside gene matches: 6.

The CDR3 DNA is TGCGCCAGCAGCTCTAGCGGGGGGGTGTACAATGAGCAGTTCTTC. It translates to CASSSSGGVYNEQFF. The rearrangement joins TRBV5-1 to TRBJ2-1, with 12 bases fitting TRBD2. The CDR3 has 15 residues. Germline V CDR1 and CDR2: SGHRS, YFSETQ. V dropped 3 bases and J dropped 4; count of bases not matched to a gene: 2.

V gene TRBV10-3 combines with J gene TRBJ2-5, with 7 bases aligning to TRBD2. The germline V gene encodes CDR1 ENHRY and CDR2 SYGVKD. The V and J ends lost 0 bases and 11 bases, in that order; junction bases with no gene match: 3. The CDR3 runs to 12 residues. As DNA, the CDR3 is TGTGCCATCAGTGAGTCGGGGCGGGGGCAGTACTTC. Amino acid sequence: CAISESGRGQYF.